Following are 23 T cell receptor beta chains from one sample sequenced in a study of T cells in Graves' hyperthyroidism and ophthalmopathy. It was RNA transcripts that yielded the amplified TCR beta CDR3 regions. TCR CDR3 regions were first amplified by RT-PCR with HTBI primers. TCRdb independently ran MiXCR on the multiplex PCR reads; one entry per CDR3 protein. Found here are hundreds of thousands of distinct CDR3 sequences, approximately 15% of them singletons; the top ten hold around 9.6%. Specimen: blood. Receptors were obtained from a woman aged 18-30 years with Graves' hyperthyroidism.

This clonotype was picked up many times. The J gene is TRBJ1-2, the V gene TRBV28; D not resolved. There are 15 residues in the CDR3. Trimming removed 3 bases at V and 0 bases at J, with 11 bases between. The germline V gene has CDR1 MDHEN and CDR2 SYDVKM. In nucleotides, the CDR3 is TGTGCCAGCAGTTTTGCCCAGAGGACTAACTATGGCTACACCTTC. Residues: CASSFAQRTNYGYTF.

This sequence joins TRBV13 and TRBJ2-1; D not resolved. Germline CDR1 reads PRHDT; CDR2 reads FYEKMQ (reference sequence). The CDR3 totals 15 residues. V dropped 5 bases and J dropped 2 bases, with 13 bases sitting between them. The CDR3 region is CASSTRRPPYNEQFF. The CDR3 DNA sequence: TGTGCCAGCAGCACACGACGTCCACCCTACAATGAGCAGTTCTTC.

The J gene is TRBJ1-6, the V gene TRBV6-2 or TRBV6-3, with TRBD1 as a possible D gene (5 bases). Germline CDR1 reads MNHEY; CDR2 reads SVGEGT. Trimming stripped 4 bases from V and 7 bases from J, with 8 bases between. The length of the CDR3 is 13 residues. This CDR3 reads CASSWGENSPLHF. CDR3 coding DNA: TGTGCCAGCAGTTGGGGGGAAAATTCACCCCTCCACTTT.

V usage is TRBV10-3 and J usage is TRBJ2-3; 8 nucleotides align to TRBD2. Germline CDR1 ENHRY, CDR2 SYGVKD. After removal of 8 bases from V and 6 bases from J, the junction contained 10 bases not matched to a gene. The CDR3 totals 14 residues. The CDR3 loop is CAIARGGVKDTQYF. The CDR3 DNA sequence: TGTGCCATCGCACGGGGGGGTGTTAAGGATACGCAGTATTTT.

The sample holds a few counts of this clonotype. The junction shows a germline mismatch at one end, possibly a read error. The V and J genes are TRBV7-9 and TRBJ1-4; D remains ambiguous. CDR1 is SEHNR and CDR2 is FQNEAQ in the germline V gene (reference sequence). The CDR3 is made up of 14 amino acids. CDR3 in DNA: TGTGCCAGCAGCTCTGGTCCAGCTAAGGAAAAACTGTTTTTT. It specifies CASSSGPAKEKLFF.

This clonotype was seen a few times. V gene TRBV2 combines with J gene TRBJ1-5; D gene ambiguous. V was trimmed by 4 bases and J by 7 bases, leaving 14 bases between them. The CDR3 runs 14 residues. Germline V gene sequence: CDR1 SNHLY, CDR2 FYNNEI. The CDR3 reads CASSVLGRNQPQHF. The CDR3 nucleotides are TGTGCCAGCAGTGTTTTAGGAAGAAACCAGCCCCAGCATTTT. The entire variable domain, with the rest obtained from reference TRBV2 and TRBJ1-5, is as follows: EPEVTQTPSHQVTQMGQEVILRCVPISNHLYFYWYRQILGQKVEFLVSFYNNEISEKSEIFDDQFSVERPDGSNFTLKIRSTKLEDSAMYFCASSVLGRNQPQHFGDGTRLSIL.

Only a few counts were recorded for this clonotype. The chain uses TRBV15 and TRBJ2-7; D possibly uses TRBD1 or TRBD2 (5 bases each). In germline, CDR1 is LNHNV, CDR2 YYDKDF (reference sequence). Trimming left V 5 bases short and J 3 bases short, with 14 bases between. The CDR3 length is 14 residues. The CDR3 DNA sequence: TGTGCCACCAGCCCTTCCGGGACCCACTACGAGCAGTACTTC. Amino acid sequence: CATSPSGTHYEQYF.

This sequence joins TRBV29-1 and TRBJ1-2, with no clear D. Trimming cost V 7 bases and J 4 bases, with 13 bases left between them. Germline assignment: CDR1 SQVTM and CDR2 ANQGSEA. CDR3 length: 12 residues. CDR3 nucleotide sequence: TGCAGCGCTGGGAATGGAGGCTATGGCTACACCTTC. This codes for CSAGNGGYGYTF.

This clonotype has a handful of counts. The V and J genes are TRBV12-3 or TRBV12-4 and TRBJ2-1; 10 bases line up with TRBD2. This CDR3 is 15 amino acids long. The V segment lost 6 bases and the J segment 8 bases; nucleotides outside the gene matches: 10. The CDR3 nucleotides are TGTGCCAGCAGCTCCAGCGGGAGGGGGGTAGATGAGCAGTTCTTC. This sequence encodes CASSSSGRGVDEQFF.

This clonotype turned up a few times. The chain is built from TRBV30 and TRBJ2-7; TRBD2 matches 9 bases. Germline-derived CDR1 and CDR2 are GTSNPN and SVGIG (reference sequence). The CDR3 runs 15 residues. After removal of 5 bases from V and 1 base from J, the junction contained 9 bases not matched to a gene. The CDR3 bases are TGTGCCTGGGCCCCAGGGACTAGCCAATCCTACGAGCAGTACTTC. It codes for CAWAPGTSQSYEQYF.

In its sample, this clonotype was seen a few times. The chain uses TRBV19 and TRBJ2-3; D is uncertain. V lost 3 bases, J lost 2 bases, and 15 bases lay in between. Per germline, CDR1 LNHDA and CDR2 SQIVND (reference sequence). This CDR3 is 16 amino acids long. This chain's CDR3 is CASSIPFSDPTDTQYF. The CDR3 DNA sequence: TGTGCCAGTAGTATCCCTTTTTCGGACCCCACAGATACGCAGTATTTT.

This clonotype was detected ten times or more. The chain employs TRBV24-1 and TRBJ2-7, with 7 bases fitting TRBD1. This CDR3 is built from 15 residues. CDR1 and CDR2 from the germline V gene are KGHDR and SFDVKD. V trimming: 4 bases; J trimming: 2 bases; junction bases outside the gene matches: 7. This CDR3 is CATSDRETGTYEQYF. As DNA, the CDR3 is TGTGCCACCAGTGACCGCGAGACAGGGACCTACGAGCAGTACTTC.

This clonotype was detected many times. The chain has TRBV29-1 and TRBJ2-1; TRBD1 agrees at 9 bases. Germline V gives CDR1 SQVTM, CDR2 ANQGSEA. The CDR3 is 13 residues long. V shed 7 bases, J shed 6 bases, and the junction held 7 bases outside the gene matches. The CDR3 DNA sequence: TGCAGCGGGAGGGACAGGGAGTTCAATGAGCAGTTCTTC. Its translation is CSGRDREFNEQFF.

At least ten counts were recorded for this clonotype. The chain recombines TRBV20-1 with TRBJ2-5, with TRBD2 identical over 7 bases. This CDR3 is 15 amino acids long. Per the germline V gene, CDR1 is DFQATT and CDR2 is SNEGSKA (reference sequence). After removal of 1 base from V and 0 bases from J, the junction contained 5 bases not matched to a gene. The CDR3 coding sequence is TGCAGTGCTAGAGCGGGAGGAACGTACCAAGAGACCCAGTACTTC. This codes for CSARAGGTYQETQYF.

The chain has TRBV12-3 or TRBV12-4 and TRBJ1-1, with D unresolved. V lost 7 bases and J lost 1, with 13 bases in between. The CDR3 consists of 14 residues. CDR3 sequence reads: CASTPGRQNTEAFF. CDR3 coding DNA: TGTGCCAGCACTCCAGGACGGCAGAACACTGAAGCTTTCTTT.

This clonotype was seen a handful of times. The V and J genes are TRBV29-1 and TRBJ2-2; TRBD1 might be the D (5 bases). The germline V gene has CDR1 SQVTM and CDR2 ANQGSEA. CDR3 length: 14 amino acids. Trimming took 3 bases from V and 0 from J, leaving 8 bases between them. CDR3 amino acids: CSVDQGPNTGELFF. The CDR3 DNA follows: TGCAGCGTTGACCAGGGCCCGAACACCGGGGAGCTGTTTTTT.

This clonotype was detected many times. The chain employs TRBV7-9 and TRBJ1-1; D is undetermined. The V end was cut by 5 bases, the J end by 6 bases, with 7 bases between. In germline, CDR1 is SEHNR, CDR2 FQNEAQ (reference sequence). The CDR3 covers 11 residues. The CDR3 loop is CASSQRAEAFF. CDR3 DNA sequence: TGTGCCAGCAGCCAGAGGGCTGAAGCTTTCTTT.

This chain uses TRBV5-4 with TRBJ2-1; TRBD1 agrees at 10 bases. Unmatched junction bases numbered 12, after V lost 5 bases and J lost 4 bases. This CDR3 contains 17 residues. CDR1 is SGHNT and CDR2 is YYREEE in the germline V gene (reference sequence). This CDR3 reads CASRTGTGERGYNEQFF. The CDR3 nucleotides are TGTGCCAGCAGAACCGGGACAGGGGAAAGGGGATACAATGAGCAGTTCTTC.

Turning to this clonotype: A much more abundant neighbour one base away suggests this may be a read error. The chain is built from TRBV11-2 and TRBJ2-1; 7 positions agree with TRBD2. The CDR3 contains 17 residues. CDR1 is SGHAT, CDR2 FQNNGV, per germline. The junction had 11 bases not matched to a gene; V was cut back by 2 bases and J by 4 bases. The CDR3 reads CASSLSPGLPEYNEQFF. CDR3 bases: TGTGCCAGCAGCTTAAGCCCGGGACTACCGGAATACAATGAGCAGTTCTTC.

This clonotype was counted at least ten times. The chain's CDR3 is CASSTDPAANTEAFF. CDR3 DNA sequence: TGTGCCAGCTCAACGGACCCCGCAGCGAACACTGAAGCTTTCTTT. V is TRBV18 and J is TRBJ1-1; no reliable D call. V was clipped by 5 bases and J by 1 base, with 14 bases between them. Germline CDR1 and CDR2: KGHSH and LQKENI. CDR3 size: 15 residues. Combining the CDR3 with reference TRBV18 and TRBJ1-1 gives the whole variable domain NAGVMQNPRHLVRRRGQEARLRCSPMKGHSHVYWYRQLPEEGLKFMVYLQKENIIDESGMPKERFSAEFPKEGPSILRIQQVVRGDSAAYFCASSTDPAANTEAFFGQGTRLTVV.

The chain is built from TRBV18 and TRBJ2-7; D might be TRBD2 (5 bases). The V gene's germline CDR1 is KGHSH and CDR2 LQKENI. The CDR3 runs 14 residues. V gave up 3 bases and J gave up 6 bases, with 15 bases separating them. CDR3 nucleotides: TGTGCCAGCTCACCGAGAGTCCTGGCGGGCGAGCAGTACTTC. As protein: CASSPRVLAGEQYF.

This clonotype was observed many times. The rearrangement joins TRBV5-1 to TRBJ1-1, with D unclear. Germline CDR1 is SGHRS and CDR2 is YFSETQ. V was cut by 4 bases and J by 1 base, with 14 bases left in between. The CDR3 loop spans 15 amino acids. Here the CDR3 DNA reads TGCGCCAGCAGCGGACCGGGAAGGACGAACACTGAAGCTTTCTTT. Residues: CASSGPGRTNTEAFF.

This clonotype was observed a few times. V usage is TRBV27 and J usage is TRBJ1-6, with D perhaps TRBD1 (6 bases). With 5 bases removed from V and 1 base from J, the gap between germline ends came to 15 bases. CDR1 and CDR2 (germline): MNHEY, SMNVEV (reference sequence). CDR3 size: 17 residues. In DNA form, the CDR3 reads TGTGCCAGCAGTAGTCTCAGGGGTGGGTCCTATAATTCACCCCTCCACTTT. Translation gives CASSSLRGGSYNSPLHF.